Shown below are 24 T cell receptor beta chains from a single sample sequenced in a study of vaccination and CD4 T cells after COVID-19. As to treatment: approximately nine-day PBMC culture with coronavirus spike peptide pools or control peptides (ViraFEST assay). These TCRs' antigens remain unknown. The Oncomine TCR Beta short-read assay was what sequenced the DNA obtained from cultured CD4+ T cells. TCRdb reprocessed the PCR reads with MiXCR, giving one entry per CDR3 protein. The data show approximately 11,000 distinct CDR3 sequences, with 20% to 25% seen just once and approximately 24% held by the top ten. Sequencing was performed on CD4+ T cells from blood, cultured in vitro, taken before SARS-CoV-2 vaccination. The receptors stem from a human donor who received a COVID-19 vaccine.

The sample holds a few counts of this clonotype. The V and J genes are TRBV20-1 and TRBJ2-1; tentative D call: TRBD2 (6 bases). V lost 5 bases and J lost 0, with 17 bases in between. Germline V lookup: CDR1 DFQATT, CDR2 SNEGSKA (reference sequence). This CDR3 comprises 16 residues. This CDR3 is CSAASAISSSYNEQFF. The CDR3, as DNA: TGCAGTGCTGCTAGCGCCATATCTAGCTCCTACAATGAGCAGTTCTTC.

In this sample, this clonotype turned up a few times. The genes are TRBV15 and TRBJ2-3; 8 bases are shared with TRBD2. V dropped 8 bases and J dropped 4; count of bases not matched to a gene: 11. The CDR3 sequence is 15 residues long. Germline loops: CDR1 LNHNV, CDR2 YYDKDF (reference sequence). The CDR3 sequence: CATSGLGFGADTQYF. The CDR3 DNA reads TGTGCCACCTCGGGACTAGGATTCGGCGCAGATACGCAGTATTTT.

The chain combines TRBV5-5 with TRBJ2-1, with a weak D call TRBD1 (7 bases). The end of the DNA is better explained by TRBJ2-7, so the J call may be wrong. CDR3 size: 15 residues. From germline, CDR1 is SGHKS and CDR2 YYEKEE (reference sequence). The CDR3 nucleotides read TGTGCCAGCAGCTTGGTTGGGTCAGGGGGGAGGGAGCAGTACTTC. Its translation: CASSLVGSGGREQYF.

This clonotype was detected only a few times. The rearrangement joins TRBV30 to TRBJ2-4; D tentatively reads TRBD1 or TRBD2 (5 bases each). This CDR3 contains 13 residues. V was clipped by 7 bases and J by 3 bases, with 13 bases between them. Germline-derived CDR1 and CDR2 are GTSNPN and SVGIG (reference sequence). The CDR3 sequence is CASTERGKNIQYF. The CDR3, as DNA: TGTGCCTCGACGGAGAGGGGCAAAAACATTCAGTACTTC.

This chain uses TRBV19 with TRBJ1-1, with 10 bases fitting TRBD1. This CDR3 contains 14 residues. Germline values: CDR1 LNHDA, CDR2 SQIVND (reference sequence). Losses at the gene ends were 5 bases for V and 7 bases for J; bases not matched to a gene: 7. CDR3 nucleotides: TGTGCCAGTAGTCCAAGACAGGGGGCGCGTGAAGCTTTCTTT. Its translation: CASSPRQGAREAFF.

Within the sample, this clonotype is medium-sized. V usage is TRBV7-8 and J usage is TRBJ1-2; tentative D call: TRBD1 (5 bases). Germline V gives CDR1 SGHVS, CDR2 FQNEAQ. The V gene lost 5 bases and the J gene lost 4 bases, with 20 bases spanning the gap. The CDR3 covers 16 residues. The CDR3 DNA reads TGTGCCAGCAGCCTAGAAACAGGAAACCCCCTCTATGGCTACACCTTC. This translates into CASSLETGNPLYGYTF.

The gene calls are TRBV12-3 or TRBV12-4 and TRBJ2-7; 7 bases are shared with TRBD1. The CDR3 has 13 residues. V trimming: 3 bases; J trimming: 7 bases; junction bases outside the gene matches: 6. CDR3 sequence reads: CASSLTGSGEQYF. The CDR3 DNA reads TGTGCCAGCAGTTTGACAGGGTCTGGGGAGCAGTACTTC.

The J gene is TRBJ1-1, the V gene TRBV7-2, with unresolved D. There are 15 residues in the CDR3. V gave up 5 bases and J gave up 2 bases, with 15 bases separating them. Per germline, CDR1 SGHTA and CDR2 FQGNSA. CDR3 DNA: TGTGCCAGCAGCCCCGGTATCTGGGGTAACACTGAAGCTTTCTTT. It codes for CASSPGIWGNTEAFF.

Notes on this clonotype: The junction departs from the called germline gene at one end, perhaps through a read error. Written as DNA, the CDR3 is TGTGCCGGCAGTGAATTGGGACACCAGGGGAACACTGAAGCTTTCTTT. Amino acid sequence: CAGSELGHQGNTEAFF. The chain joins TRBV25-1 to TRBJ1-1, with D possibly matching TRBD1 (6 bases). The length of the CDR3 is 16 residues. Germline V gene data show CDR1 as MGHDK and CDR2 as SYGVNS. The entire variable domain, with the rest obtained from reference TRBV25-1 and TRBJ1-1, is as follows: EADIYQTPRYLVIGTGKKITLECSQTMGHDKMYWYQQDPGMELHLIHYSYGVNSTEKGDLSSESTVSRIRTEHFPLTLESARPSHTSQYLCAGSELGHQGNTEAFFGQGTRLTVV.

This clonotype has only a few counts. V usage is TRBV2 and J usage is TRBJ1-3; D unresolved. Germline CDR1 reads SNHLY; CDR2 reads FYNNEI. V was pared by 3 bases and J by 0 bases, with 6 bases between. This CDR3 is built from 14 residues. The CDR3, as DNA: TGTGCCAGCAGTGAGCACGCCTCTGGAAACACCATATATTTT. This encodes CASSEHASGNTIYF.

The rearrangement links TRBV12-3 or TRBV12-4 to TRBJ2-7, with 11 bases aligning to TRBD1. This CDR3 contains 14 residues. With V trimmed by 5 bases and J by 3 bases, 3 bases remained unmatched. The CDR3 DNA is TGTGCCAGCAGTCAGGGGACAGGGGGCTACGAGCAGTACTTC. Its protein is CASSQGTGGYEQYF.

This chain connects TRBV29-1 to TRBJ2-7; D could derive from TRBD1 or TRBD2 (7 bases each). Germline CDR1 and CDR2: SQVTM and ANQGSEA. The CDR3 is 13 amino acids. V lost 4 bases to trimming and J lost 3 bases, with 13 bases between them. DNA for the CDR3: TGCAGCGTTGTGGGAGGGGGCCTCTACGAGCAGTACTTC. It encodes CSVVGGGLYEQYF.

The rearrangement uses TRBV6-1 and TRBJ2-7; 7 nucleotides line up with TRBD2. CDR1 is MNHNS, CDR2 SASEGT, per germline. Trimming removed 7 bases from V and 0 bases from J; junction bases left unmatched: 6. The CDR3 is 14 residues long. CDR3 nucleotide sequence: TGTGCCAGCACGGGAGGCAGGAACTCCTACGAGCAGTACTTC. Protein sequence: CASTGGRNSYEQYF.

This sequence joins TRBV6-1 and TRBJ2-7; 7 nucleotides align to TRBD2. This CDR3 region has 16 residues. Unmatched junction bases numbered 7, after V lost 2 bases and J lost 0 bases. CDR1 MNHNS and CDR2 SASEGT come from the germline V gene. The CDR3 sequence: CASSEIGRGVSYEQYF. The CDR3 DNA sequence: TGTGCCAGCAGTGAAATAGGGAGGGGCGTCTCCTACGAGCAGTACTTC.

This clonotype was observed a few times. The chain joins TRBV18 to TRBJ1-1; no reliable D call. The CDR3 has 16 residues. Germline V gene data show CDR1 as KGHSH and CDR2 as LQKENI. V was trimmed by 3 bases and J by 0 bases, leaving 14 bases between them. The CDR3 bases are TGTGCCAGCTCACCGACCTCCGCAGGTTTGAACACTGAAGCTTTCTTT. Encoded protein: CASSPTSAGLNTEAFF.

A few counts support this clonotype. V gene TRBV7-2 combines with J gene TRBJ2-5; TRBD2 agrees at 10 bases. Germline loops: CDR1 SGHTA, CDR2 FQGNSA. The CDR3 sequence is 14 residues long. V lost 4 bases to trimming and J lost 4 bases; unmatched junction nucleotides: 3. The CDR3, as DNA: TGTGCCAGCAGCTCGCGGACTAGCGGAGAGACCCAGTACTTC. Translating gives CASSSRTSGETQYF.

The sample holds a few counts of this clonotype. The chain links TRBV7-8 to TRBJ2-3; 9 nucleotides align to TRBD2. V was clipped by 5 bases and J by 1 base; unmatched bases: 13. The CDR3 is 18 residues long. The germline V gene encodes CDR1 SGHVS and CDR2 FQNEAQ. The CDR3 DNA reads TGTGCCAGCAGCGGCAACCCCGCCGCTAGCGGGGGCACAGATACGCAGTATTTT. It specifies CASSGNPAASGGTDTQYF.

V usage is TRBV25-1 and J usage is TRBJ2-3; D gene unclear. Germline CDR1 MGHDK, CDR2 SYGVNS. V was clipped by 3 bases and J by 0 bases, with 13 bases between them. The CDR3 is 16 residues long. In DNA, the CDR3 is TGTGCCAGCAGTGAGCTTCCTTTCTCTAGCACAGATACGCAGTATTTT. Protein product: CASSELPFSSTDTQYF.

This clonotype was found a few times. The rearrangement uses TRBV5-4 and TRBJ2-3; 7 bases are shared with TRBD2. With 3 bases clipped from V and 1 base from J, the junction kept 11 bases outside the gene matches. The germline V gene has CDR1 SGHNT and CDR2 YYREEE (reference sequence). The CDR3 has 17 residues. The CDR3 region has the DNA TGTGCCAGCAGCTCCCTAGCGGTGGGTCTGGGCACAGATACGCAGTATTTT. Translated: CASSSLAVGLGTDTQYF.

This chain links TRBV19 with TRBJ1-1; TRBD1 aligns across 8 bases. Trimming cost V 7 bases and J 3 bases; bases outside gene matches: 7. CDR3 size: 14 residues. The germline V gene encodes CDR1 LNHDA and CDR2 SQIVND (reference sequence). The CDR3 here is CASIPDRVDTEAFF. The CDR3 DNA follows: TGTGCCAGTATCCCGGACAGGGTCGACACTGAAGCTTTCTTT.

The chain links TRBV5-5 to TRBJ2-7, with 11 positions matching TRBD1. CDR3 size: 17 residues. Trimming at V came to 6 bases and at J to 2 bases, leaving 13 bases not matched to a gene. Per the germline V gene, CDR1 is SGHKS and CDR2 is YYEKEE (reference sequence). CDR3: CASNLGTGGIGTYEQYF. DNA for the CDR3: TGTGCCAGCAACCTAGGGACAGGGGGTATAGGGACCTACGAGCAGTACTTC. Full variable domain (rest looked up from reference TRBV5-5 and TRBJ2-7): DAGVTQSPTHLIKTRGQQVTLRCSPISGHKSVSWYQQVLGQGPQFIFQYYEKEERGRGNFPDRFSARQFPNYSSELNVNALLLGDSALYLCASNLGTGGIGTYEQYFGPGTRLTVT.

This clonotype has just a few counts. In nucleotides, the CDR3 is TGTGCCAGTGTGCGACAGGGGAACACTGAAGCTTTCTTT. Its translation: CASVRQGNTEAFF. The rearrangement uses TRBV12-3 or TRBV12-4 and TRBJ1-1; 7 bases match TRBD1. The CDR3 consists of 13 residues. V shed 9 bases and J 1 base; nucleotides not matched to a gene: 5.

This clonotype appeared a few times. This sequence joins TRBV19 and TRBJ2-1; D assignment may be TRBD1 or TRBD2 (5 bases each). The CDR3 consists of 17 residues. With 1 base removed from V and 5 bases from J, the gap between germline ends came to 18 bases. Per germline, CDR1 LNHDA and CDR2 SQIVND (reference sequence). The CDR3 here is CASSIGRGGFRDNEQFF. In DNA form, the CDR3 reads TGTGCCAGTAGTATAGGACGTGGGGGTTTTAGGGACAATGAGCAGTTCTTC.

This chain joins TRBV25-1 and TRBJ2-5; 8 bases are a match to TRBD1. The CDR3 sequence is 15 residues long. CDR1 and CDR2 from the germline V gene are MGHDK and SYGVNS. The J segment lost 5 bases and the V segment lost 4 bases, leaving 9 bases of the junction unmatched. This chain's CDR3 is CASSAPQGAGETQYF. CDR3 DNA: TGTGCCAGCAGTGCTCCCCAGGGGGCTGGGGAGACCCAGTACTTC.